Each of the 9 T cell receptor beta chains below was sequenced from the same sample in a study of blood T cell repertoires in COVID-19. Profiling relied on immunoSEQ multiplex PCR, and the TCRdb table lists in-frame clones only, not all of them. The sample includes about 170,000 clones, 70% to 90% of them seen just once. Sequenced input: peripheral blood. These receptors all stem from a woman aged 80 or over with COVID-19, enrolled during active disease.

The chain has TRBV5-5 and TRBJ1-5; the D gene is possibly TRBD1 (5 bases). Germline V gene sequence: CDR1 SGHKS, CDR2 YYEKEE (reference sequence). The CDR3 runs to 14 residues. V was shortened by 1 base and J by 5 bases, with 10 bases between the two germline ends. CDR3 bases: TGTGCCAGCAGCTTGTTGACAGCCGATCAGCCCCAGCATTTT. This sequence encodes CASSLLTADQPQHF.

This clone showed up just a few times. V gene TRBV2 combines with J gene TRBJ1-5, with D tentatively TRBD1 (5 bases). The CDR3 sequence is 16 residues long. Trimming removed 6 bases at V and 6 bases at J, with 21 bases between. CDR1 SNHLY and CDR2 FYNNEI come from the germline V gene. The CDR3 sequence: CASSGGWGLGSQPQHF. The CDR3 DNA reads TGTGCCAGCAGCGGAGGATGGGGACTGGGCTCTCAGCCCCAGCATTTT.

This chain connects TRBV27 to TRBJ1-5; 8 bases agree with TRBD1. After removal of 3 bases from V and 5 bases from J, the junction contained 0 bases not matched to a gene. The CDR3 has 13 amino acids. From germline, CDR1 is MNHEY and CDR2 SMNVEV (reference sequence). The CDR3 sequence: CASSLTGDQPQHF. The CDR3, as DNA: TGTGCCAGCAGTTTGACAGGGGATCAGCCCCAGCATTTT.

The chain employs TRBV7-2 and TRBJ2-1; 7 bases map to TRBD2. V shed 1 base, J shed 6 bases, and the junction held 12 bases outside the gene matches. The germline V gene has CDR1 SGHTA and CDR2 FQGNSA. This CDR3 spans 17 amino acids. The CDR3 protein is CASSLGRASGTPNEQFF. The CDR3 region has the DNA TGTGCCAGCAGCTTAGGAAGGGCCAGCGGGACCCCCAATGAGCAGTTCTTC.

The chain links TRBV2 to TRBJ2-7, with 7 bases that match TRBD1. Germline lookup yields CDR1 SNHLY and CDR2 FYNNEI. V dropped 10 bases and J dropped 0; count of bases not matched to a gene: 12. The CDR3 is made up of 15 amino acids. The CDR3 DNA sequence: TGTGCCACCACCGCTCGATCAGGGGGCTCCTACGAGCAGTACTTC. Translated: CATTARSGGSYEQYF.

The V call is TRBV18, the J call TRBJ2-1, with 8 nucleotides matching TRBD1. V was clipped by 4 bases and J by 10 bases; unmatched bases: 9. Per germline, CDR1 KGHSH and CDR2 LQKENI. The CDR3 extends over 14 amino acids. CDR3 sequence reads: CASSQTGGSVEQFF. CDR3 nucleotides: TGTGCCAGCTCACAAACAGGGGGATCAGTGGAGCAGTTCTTC.

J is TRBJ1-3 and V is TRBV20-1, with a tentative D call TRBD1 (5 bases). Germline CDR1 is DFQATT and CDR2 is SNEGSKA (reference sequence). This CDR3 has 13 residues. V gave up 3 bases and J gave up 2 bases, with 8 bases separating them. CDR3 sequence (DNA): TGCAGTGCTAGTGCGGACACTGGAAACACCATATATTTT. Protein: CSASADTGNTIYF.

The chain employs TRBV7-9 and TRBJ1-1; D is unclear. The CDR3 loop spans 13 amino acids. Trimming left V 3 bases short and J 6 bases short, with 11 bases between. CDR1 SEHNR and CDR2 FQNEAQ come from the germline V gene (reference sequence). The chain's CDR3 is CASSFKVGAEAFF. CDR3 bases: TGTGCCAGCAGCTTTAAGGTGGGCGCTGAAGCTTTCTTT. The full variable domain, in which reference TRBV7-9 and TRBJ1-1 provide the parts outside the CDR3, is DTGVSQNPRHKITKRGQNVTFRCDPISEHNRLYWYRQTLGQGPEFLTYFQNEAQLEKSRLLSDRFSAERPKGSFSTLEIQRTEQGDSAMYLCASSFKVGAEAFFGQGTRLTVV.

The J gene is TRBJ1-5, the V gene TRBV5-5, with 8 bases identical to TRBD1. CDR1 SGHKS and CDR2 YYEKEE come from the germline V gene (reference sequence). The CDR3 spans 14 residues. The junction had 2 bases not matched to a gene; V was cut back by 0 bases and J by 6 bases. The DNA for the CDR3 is TGTGCCAGCAGCTTGGCAGGGGGCGGTCAGCCCCAGCATTTT. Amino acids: CASSLAGGGQPQHF. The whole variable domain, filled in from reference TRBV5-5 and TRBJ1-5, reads DAGVTQSPTHLIKTRGQQVTLRCSPISGHKSVSWYQQVLGQGPQFIFQYYEKEERGRGNFPDRFSARQFPNYSSELNVNALLLGDSALYLCASSLAGGGQPQHFGDGTRLSIL.